The entry that follows covers one T cell receptor (beta chain) sequence. What it binds is not known. Germline V gene data show CDR1 as SGHTA and CDR2 as FQGTGA. Trimming at V came to 5 bases and at J to 2 bases, leaving 7 bases not matched to a gene. The CDR3 loop spans 15 amino acids. The data were taken from a study of CD8 T cells in Susac syndrome. After extraction with the RNeasy kit, about 0.5 to 1 ug of the RNA was reverse transcribed using random hexamers. It was immunoSEQ multiplex PCR that amplified TCR beta CDR3 across 54 Vbeta and 13 Jbeta. TCRdb processed the immunoSEQ multiplex PCR reads anew with MiXCR; each CDR3 protein has one entry. This table holds roughly 130,000 distinct CDR3 sequences, less than 95% found once. Stable or active relapsing-remitting multiple sclerosis, untreated and meeting revised McDonald criteria, defined the controls. In contrast to the negatively isolated CD8+ and CD4+ T cells, TEMRA cells were FACS-enriched.

The study's findings and limits: The number of individuals included in the study's TCR sequencing and HLA analysis was acknowledged as relatively small.

Sequenced input: CD4+ T cells from PBMCs. The source of this sequence is a human donor with multiple sclerosis. The chain links TRBV7-3 to TRBJ2-3, with 7 bases fitting TRBD2. CDR3 protein: CASSNQAGYTDTQYF. CDR3 coding DNA: TGTGCCAGCAGCAACCAAGCGGGGTACACAGATACGCAGTATTTT. Full variable domain (rest looked up from reference TRBV7-3 and TRBJ2-3): GAGVSQTPSNKVTEKGKYVELRCDPISGHTALYWYRQSLGQGPEFLIYFQGTGAADDSGLPNDRFFAVRPEGSVSTLKIQRTERGDSAVYLCASSNQAGYTDTQYFGPGTRLTVL.